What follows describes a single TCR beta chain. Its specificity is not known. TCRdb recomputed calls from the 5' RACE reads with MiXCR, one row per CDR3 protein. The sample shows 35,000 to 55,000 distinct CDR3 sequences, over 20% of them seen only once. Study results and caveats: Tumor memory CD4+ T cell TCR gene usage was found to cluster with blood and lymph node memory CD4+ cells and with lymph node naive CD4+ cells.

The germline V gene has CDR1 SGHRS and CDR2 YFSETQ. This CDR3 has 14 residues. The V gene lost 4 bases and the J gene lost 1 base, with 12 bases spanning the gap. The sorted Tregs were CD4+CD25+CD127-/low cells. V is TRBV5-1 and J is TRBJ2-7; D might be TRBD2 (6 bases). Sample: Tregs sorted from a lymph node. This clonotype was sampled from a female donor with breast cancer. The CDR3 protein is CASSAGPPSYEQYF. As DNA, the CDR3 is TGCGCCAGCAGCGCGGGGCCGCCTTCCTACGAGCAGTACTTC.